This T cell receptor beta chain was profiled in a study of cytomegalovirus exposure and HLA in healthy donors. From germline, CDR1 is SGDLS and CDR2 YYNGEE. V lost 4 bases and J lost 2, with 11 bases in between. The CDR3 contains 14 residues. PCR was performed using 60 Vbeta and 13 Jbeta primers. The protocol was immunoSEQ multiplex PCR, while the TCRdb copy is restricted to in-frame clones and leaves out a portion. The sample yields about 190,000 clones, 85% seen once. Study-wide results and limits: A later analysis appeared to link common viral pathogens to several of the most significant clusters. Equally common other TCR beta chains were less clonally expanded than HLA-associated ones, a later analysis found. The study listed under 200 cytomegalovirus-associated TCR beta chains.

Note on this clone: Its antigen is as yet unknown.

This clonotype was obtained from a boy aged 2 to 10 in good health and CMV-seronegative. Material for sequencing was PBMCs. The gene calls are TRBV9 and TRBJ2-3; tentative D call: TRBD1 (5 bases). The CDR3, as DNA: TGTGCCAGCAGCCCAGGGCCCCACACAGATACGCAGTATTTT. Its protein product is CASSPGPHTDTQYF.